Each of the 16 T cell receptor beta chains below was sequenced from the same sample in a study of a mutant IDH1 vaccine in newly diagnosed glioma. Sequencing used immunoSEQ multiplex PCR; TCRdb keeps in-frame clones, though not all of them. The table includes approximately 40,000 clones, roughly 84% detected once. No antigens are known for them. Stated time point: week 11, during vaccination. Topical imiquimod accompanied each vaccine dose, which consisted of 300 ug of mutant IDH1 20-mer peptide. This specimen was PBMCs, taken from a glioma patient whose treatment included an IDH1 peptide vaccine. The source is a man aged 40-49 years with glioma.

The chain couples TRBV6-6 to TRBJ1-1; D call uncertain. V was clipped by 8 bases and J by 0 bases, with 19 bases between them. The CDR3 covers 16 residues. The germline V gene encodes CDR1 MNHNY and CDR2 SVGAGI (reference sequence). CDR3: CASGMLESVMNTEAFF. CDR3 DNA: TGTGCCAGCGGGATGTTAGAGTCCGTAATGAACACTGAAGCTTTCTTT.

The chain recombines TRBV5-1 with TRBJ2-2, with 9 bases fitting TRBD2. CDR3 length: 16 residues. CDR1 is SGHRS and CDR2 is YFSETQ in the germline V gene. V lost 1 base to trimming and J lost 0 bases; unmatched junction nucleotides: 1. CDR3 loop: CASSLTSGSNTGELFF. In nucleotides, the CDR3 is TGCGCCAGCAGCTTGACTAGCGGGTCGAACACCGGGGAGCTGTTTTTT.

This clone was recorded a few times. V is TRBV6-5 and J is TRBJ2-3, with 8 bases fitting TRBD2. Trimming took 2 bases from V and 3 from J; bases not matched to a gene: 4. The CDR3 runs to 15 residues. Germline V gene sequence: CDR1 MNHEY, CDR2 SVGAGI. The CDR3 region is CASSYGTSRTDTQYF. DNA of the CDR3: TGTGCCAGCAGTTACGGGACTAGTAGGACAGATACGCAGTATTTT.

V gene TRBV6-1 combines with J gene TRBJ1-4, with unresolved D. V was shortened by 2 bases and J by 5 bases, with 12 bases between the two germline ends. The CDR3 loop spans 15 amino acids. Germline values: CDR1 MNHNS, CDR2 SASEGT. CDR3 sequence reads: CASSERDAPNEKLFF. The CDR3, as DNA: TGTGCCAGCAGTGAACGGGATGCACCAAATGAAAAACTGTTTTTT.

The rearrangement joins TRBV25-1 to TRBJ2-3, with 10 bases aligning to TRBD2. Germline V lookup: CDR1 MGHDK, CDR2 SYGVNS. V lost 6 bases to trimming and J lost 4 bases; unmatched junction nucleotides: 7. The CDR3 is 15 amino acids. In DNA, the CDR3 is TGTGCCAGCAGGACCAGCGGGAGGGCTCCAGATACGCAGTATTTT. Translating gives CASRTSGRAPDTQYF.

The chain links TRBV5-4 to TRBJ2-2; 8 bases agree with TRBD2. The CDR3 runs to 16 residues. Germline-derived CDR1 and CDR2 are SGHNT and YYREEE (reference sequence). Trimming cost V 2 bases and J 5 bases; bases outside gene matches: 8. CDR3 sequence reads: CASSFGGGGMTGELFF. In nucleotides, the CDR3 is TGTGCCAGCAGCTTTGGGGGCGGGGGGATGACCGGGGAGCTGTTTTTT.

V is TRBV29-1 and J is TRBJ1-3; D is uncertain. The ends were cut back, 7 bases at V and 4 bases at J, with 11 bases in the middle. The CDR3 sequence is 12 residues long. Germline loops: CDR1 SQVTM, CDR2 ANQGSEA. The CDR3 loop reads CSGEGYGNTIYF. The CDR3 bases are TGCAGCGGCGAGGGTTACGGAAACACCATATATTTT.

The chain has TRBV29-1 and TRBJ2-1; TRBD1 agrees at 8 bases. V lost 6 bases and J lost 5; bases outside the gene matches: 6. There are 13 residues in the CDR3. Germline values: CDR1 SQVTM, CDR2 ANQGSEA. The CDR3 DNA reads TGCAGCGTCGAGGGGACAGGTAACAATGAGCAGTTCTTC. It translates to CSVEGTGNNEQFF.

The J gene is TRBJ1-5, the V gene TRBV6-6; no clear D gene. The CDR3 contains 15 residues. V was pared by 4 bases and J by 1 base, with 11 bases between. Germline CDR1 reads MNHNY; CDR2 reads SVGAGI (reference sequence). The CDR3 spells CASSSFGGSNQPQHF. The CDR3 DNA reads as TGTGCCAGCAGTTCGTTCGGCGGGAGCAATCAGCCCCAGCATTTT.

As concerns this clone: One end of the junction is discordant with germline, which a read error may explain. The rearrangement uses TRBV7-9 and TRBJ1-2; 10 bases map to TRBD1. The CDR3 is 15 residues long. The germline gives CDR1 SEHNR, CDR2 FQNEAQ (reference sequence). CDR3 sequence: CASTLDWTGGSGYTF. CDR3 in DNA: TGTGCCAGCACCTTAGATTGGACAGGGGGTTCTGGCTACACCTTC.

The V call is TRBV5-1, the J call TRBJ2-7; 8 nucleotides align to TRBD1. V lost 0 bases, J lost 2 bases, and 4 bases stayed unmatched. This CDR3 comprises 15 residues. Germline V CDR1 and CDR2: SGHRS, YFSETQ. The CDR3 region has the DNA TGCGCCAGCAGCTTGGCCGAGACAGGGGCCTACGAGCAGTACTTC. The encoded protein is CASSLAETGAYEQYF. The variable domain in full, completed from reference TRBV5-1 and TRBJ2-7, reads KAGVTQTPRYLIKTRGQQVTLSCSPISGHRSVSWYQQTPGQGLQFLFEYFSETQRNKGNFPGRFSGRQFSNSRSEMNVSTLELGDSALYLCASSLAETGAYEQYFGPGTRLTVT.

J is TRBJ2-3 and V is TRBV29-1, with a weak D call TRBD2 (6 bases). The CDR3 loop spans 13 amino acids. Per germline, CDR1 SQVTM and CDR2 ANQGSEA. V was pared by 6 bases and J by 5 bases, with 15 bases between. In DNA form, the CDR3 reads TGCAGCGTGGGGACTGTTATGTTAGATACGCAGTATTTT. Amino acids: CSVGTVMLDTQYF.

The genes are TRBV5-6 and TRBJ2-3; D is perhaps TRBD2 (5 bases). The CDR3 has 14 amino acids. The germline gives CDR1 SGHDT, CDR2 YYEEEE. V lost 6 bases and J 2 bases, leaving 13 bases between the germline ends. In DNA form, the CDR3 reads TGTGCCAGCACCCGGGATAGTGACACAGATACGCAGTATTTT. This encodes CASTRDSDTDTQYF.

CDR3 region: CASSFRATSGRPYNEQFF. DNA for the CDR3: TGTGCCAGCAGCTTTAGAGCGACTAGCGGGAGACCCTACAATGAGCAGTTCTTC. The chain combines TRBV7-2 with TRBJ2-1, with 12 bases aligning to TRBD2. This CDR3 is built from 18 residues. V lost 3 bases and J lost 2; bases outside the gene matches: 8. The V gene's germline CDR1 is SGHTA and CDR2 FQGNSA. Looking up the rest from reference TRBV7-2 and TRBJ2-1 gives the full variable domain: GAGVSQSPSNKVTEKGKDVELRCDPISGHTALYWYRQSLGQGLEFLIYFQGNSAPDKSGLPSDRFSAERTGGSVSTLTIQRTQQEDSAVYLCASSFRATSGRPYNEQFFGPGTRLTVL.

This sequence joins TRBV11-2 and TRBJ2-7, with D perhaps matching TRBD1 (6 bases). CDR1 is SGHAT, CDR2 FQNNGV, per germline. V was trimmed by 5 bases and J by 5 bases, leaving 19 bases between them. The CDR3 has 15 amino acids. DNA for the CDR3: TGTGCCAGCAGCACCGGACAGCAAGGGTTACACGAGCAGTACTTC. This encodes CASSTGQQGLHEQYF.

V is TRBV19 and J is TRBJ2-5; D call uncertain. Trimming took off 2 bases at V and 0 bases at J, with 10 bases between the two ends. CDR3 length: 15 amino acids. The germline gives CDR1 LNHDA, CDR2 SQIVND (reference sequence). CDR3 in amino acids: CASSIISGYQETQYF. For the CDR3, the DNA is TGTGCCAGTAGTATAATATCTGGTTACCAAGAGACCCAGTACTTC.